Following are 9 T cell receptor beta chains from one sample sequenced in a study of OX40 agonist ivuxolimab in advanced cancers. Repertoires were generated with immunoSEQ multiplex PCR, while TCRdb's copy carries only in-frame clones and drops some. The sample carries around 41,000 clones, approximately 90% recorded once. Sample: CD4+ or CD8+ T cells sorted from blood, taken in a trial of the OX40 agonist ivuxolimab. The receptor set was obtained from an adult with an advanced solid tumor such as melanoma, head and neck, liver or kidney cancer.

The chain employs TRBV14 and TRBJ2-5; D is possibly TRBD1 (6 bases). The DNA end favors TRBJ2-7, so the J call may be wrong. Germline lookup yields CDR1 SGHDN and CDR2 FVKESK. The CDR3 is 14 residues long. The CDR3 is CASSQDSSRGEQYF. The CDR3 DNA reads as TGTGCCAGCAGCCAAGATTCGTCCAGGGGCGAGCAGTACTTC.

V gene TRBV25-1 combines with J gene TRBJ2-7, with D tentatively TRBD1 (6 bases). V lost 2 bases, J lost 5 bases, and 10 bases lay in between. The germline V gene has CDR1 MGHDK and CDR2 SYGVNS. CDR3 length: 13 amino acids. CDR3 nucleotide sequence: TGTGCCAGCAGTGAAATCAGGGGCGACGAGCAGTACTTC. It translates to CASSEIRGDEQYF.

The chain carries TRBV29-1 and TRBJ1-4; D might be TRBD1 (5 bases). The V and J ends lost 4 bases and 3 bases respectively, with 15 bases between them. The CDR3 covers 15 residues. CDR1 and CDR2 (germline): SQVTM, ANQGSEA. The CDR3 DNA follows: TGCAGCGTTGGGGTTTCGGGACTGGCTAATGAAAAACTGTTTTTT. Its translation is CSVGVSGLANEKLFF.

CDR3 nucleotide sequence: TGTGCCAGCAGCAACAGGGTCTCCCGACACCCCGGGGAGCTGTTTTTT. Protein sequence: CASSNRVSRHPGELFF. The rearrangement uses TRBV21-1 and TRBJ2-2; TRBD1, the D gene given by the table, was not confirmed from the DNA. TRBV21-1 is assigned pseudogene status. The CDR3 contains 16 residues.

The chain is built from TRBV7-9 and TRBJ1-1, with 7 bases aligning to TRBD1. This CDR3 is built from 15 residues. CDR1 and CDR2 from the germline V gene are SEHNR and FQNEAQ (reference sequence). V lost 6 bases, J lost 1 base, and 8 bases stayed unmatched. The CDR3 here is CASRAPGTANTEAFF. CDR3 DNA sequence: TGTGCCAGCAGGGCCCCCGGGACAGCGAACACTGAAGCTTTCTTT.

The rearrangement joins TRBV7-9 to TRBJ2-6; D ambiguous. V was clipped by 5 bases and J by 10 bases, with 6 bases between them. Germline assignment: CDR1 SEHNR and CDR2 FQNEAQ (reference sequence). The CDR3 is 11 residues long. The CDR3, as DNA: TGTGCCAGCAGCCGCTCTAACGTCCTGACTTTC. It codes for CASSRSNVLTF.

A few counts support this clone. The CDR3 reads CASSLGGRSEKLFF. The DNA for the CDR3 is TGTGCCAGCAGCTTAGGCGGGCGCAGTGAAAAACTGTTTTTT. The rearrangement joins TRBV7-8 to TRBJ1-4; D ambiguous. The CDR3 contains 14 residues. Trimming removed 1 base at V and 7 bases at J, with 10 bases between. Germline V gene lookup returns CDR1 SGHVS and CDR2 FQNEAQ.

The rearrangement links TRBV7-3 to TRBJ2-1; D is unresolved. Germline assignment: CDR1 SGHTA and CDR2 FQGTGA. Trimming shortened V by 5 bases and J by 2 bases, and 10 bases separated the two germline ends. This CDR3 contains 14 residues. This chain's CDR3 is CASSPRSTYNEQFF. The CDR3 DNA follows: TGTGCCAGCAGCCCTAGAAGTACCTACAATGAGCAGTTCTTC.

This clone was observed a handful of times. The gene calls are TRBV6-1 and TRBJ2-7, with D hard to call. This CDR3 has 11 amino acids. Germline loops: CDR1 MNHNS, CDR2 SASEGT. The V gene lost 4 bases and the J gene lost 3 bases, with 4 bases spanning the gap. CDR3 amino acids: CASSVNYEQYF. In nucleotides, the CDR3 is TGTGCCAGCAGTGTAAACTACGAGCAGTACTTC.